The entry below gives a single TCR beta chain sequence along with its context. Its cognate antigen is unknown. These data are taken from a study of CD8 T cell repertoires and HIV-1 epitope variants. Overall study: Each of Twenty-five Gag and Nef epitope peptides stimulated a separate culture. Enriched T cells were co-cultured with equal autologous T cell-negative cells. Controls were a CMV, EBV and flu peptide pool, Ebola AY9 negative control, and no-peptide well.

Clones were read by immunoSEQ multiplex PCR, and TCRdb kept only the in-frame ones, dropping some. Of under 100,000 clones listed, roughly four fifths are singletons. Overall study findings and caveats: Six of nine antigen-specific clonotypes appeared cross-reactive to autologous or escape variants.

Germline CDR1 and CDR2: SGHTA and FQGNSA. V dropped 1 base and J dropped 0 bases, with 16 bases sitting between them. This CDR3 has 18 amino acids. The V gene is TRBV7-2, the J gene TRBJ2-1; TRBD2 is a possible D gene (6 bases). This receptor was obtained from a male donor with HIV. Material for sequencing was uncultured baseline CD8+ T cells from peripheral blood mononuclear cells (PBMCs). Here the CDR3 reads CASSLEGVAAYSYNEQFF. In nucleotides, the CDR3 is TGTGCCAGCAGCTTAGAAGGGGTAGCGGCATACTCCTACAATGAGCAGTTCTTC.